A selection of T cell receptor beta chains follows, all from one sample in a study of cytomegalovirus exposure and HLA in healthy donors. Assay used: immunoSEQ multiplex PCR; TCRdb lists only in-frame clones, some missing. Here the sample spans 120,000 or so clones, about 66% being singletons. The sequenced sample consisted of PBMCs. Source of these receptors: a man aged 30 to 39 in good health and CMV-seropositive. CDR3s include the opening cysteine and the closing phenylalanine or tryptophan. Each record gives: J gene, D gene, V gene, clone size, CDR3 protein, CDR3 DNA. D genes are given only for firm matches. Expanded clones are given a class, and other clones once, few, many or no size at all.

j_gene: TRBJ2-2
d_gene: TRBD2
v_gene: TRBV5-1
abundance: NA
CDR3aa: CASSLASGGTGELFF
CDR3nt: TGCGCCAGCAGCTTGGCTAGCGGAGGCACCGGGGAGCTGTTTTTT

j_gene: TRBJ2-7
d_gene: NA
v_gene: TRBV4-3
abundance: NA
CDR3aa: CASSQGPGTPYEQYF
CDR3nt: TGCGCCAGCAGCCAAGGTCCGGGTACTCCCTACGAGCAGTACTTC

j_gene: TRBJ1-4
d_gene: TRBD1
v_gene: TRBV5-1
abundance: NA
CDR3aa: CASSRQGTNEKLFF
CDR3nt: TGCGCCAGCAGCCGACAGGGGACTAATGAAAAACTGTTTTTT

j_gene: TRBJ2-7
d_gene: NA
v_gene: TRBV2
abundance: NA
CDR3aa: CANKSPGHFSYEQYF
CDR3nt: TGTGCCAACAAAAGTCCGGGACATTTCTCCTACGAGCAGTACTTC

j_gene: TRBJ2-7
d_gene: TRBD1
v_gene: TRBV14
abundance: NA
CDR3aa: CASSQEEGQGIYEQYF
CDR3nt: TGTGCCAGCAGCCAAGAGGAAGGACAGGGGATCTACGAGCAGTACTTC

j_gene: TRBJ1-2
d_gene: NA
v_gene: TRBV28
abundance: NA
CDR3aa: CATADPTNYGYTF
CDR3nt: TGTGCCACCGCAGATCCGACTAACTATGGCTACACCTTC

j_gene: TRBJ2-1
d_gene: TRBD2
v_gene: TRBV9
abundance: NA
CDR3aa: CASSVLTSGVYNEQFF
CDR3nt: TGTGCCAGCAGCGTCCTGACTAGCGGGGTTTACAATGAGCAGTTCTTC

j_gene: TRBJ2-1
d_gene: TRBD2
v_gene: TRBV28
abundance: NA
CDR3aa: CASSLQARTRHYNEQFF
CDR3nt: TGTGCCAGCAGTTTACAAGCGCGGACTAGACACTACAATGAGCAGTTCTTC

j_gene: TRBJ1-5
d_gene: NA
v_gene: TRBV11-2
abundance: NA
CDR3aa: CASSLVGGPGAPQHF
CDR3nt: TGTGCCAGCAGCTTAGTGGGCGGACCTGGGGCGCCCCAGCATTTT

j_gene: TRBJ1-5
d_gene: NA
v_gene: TRBV20-1
abundance: NA
CDR3aa: CSASENQPQHF
CDR3nt: TGCAGTGCTTCTGAGAATCAGCCCCAGCATTTT

j_gene: TRBJ2-5
d_gene: TRBD1
v_gene: TRBV2
abundance: few
CDR3aa: CASSGQAMVFYF
CDR3nt: TGTGCCAGCTCCGGACAGGCGATGGTCTTTTACTTC

j_gene: TRBJ1-5
d_gene: NA
v_gene: TRBV5-1
abundance: few
CDR3aa: CASSAYEGDQPQHF
CDR3nt: TGCGCCAGCAGCGCCTACGAGGGAGATCAGCCCCAGCATTTT

j_gene: TRBJ1-1
d_gene: NA
v_gene: TRBV6-5
abundance: NA
CDR3aa: CASNSPGYLRAFF
CDR3nt: TGTGCCTCAAACTCCCCGGGTTATCTGCGAGCTTTCTTT

j_gene: TRBJ1-4
d_gene: NA
v_gene: TRBV4-3
abundance: NA
CDR3aa: CASSQGSRRGEKLFF
CDR3nt: TGCGCCAGCAGCCAAGGGTCCCGGAGGGGTGAAAAACTGTTTTTT

j_gene: TRBJ2-1
d_gene: TRBD2
v_gene: TRBV7-9
abundance: NA
CDR3aa: CASSWGLAADEQFF
CDR3nt: TGTGCCAGCAGCTGGGGACTAGCGGCGGATGAGCAGTTCTTC

j_gene: TRBJ2-5
d_gene: TRBD1
v_gene: TRBV5-1
abundance: few
CDR3aa: CASSSFSGGVEETQYF
CDR3nt: TGCGCCAGCAGCTCGTTTTCAGGGGGCGTGGAAGAGACCCAGTACTTC

j_gene: TRBJ2-1
d_gene: TRBD2
v_gene: TRBV9
abundance: NA
CDR3aa: CASSPGLAGQNEQFF
CDR3nt: TGTGCCAGCAGCCCCGGACTAGCGGGACAGAATGAGCAGTTCTTC

j_gene: TRBJ2-2
d_gene: TRBD2
v_gene: TRBV4-2
abundance: NA
CDR3aa: CASSHPLAGGTGELFF
CDR3nt: TGTGCCAGCAGCCATCCTCTAGCGGGGGGGACCGGGGAGCTGTTTTTT

j_gene: TRBJ2-7
d_gene: NA
v_gene: TRBV7-3
abundance: NA
CDR3aa: CASSLTRDSSYEQYF
CDR3nt: TGTGCCAGCAGCTTAACGCGGGACTCCTCCTACGAGCAGTACTTC

j_gene: TRBJ2-7
d_gene: TRBD2
v_gene: TRBV2
abundance: NA
CDR3aa: CASSGGGRGEQYF
CDR3nt: TGTGCCAGCAGTGGGGGCGGGAGGGGCGAGCAGTACTTC

j_gene: TRBJ2-2
d_gene: TRBD1
v_gene: TRBV5-3
abundance: NA
CDR3aa: CARSLETGWFSGELFF
CDR3nt: TGTGCCAGAAGCTTGGAGACAGGGTGGTTTTCCGGGGAGCTGTTTTTT

j_gene: TRBJ2-5
d_gene: TRBD2
v_gene: TRBV7-7
abundance: NA
CDR3aa: CASSSGLAQETQYF
CDR3nt: TGTGCTAGCAGCTCGGGACTAGCTCAAGAGACCCAGTACTTC

j_gene: TRBJ2-1
d_gene: TRBD2
v_gene: TRBV4-2
abundance: few
CDR3aa: CASSQFLAGGVDEQFF
CDR3nt: TGTGCCAGCAGCCAATTCCTAGCGGGAGGGGTGGATGAGCAGTTCTTC

j_gene: TRBJ2-3
d_gene: TRBD2
v_gene: TRBV7-9
abundance: NA
CDR3aa: CASSGTSGRADTQYF
CDR3nt: TGTGCCAGCAGCGGAACTAGCGGGAGGGCCGATACGCAGTATTTT

j_gene: TRBJ2-3
d_gene: NA
v_gene: TRBV28
abundance: NA
CDR3aa: CASHRQRNTQYF
CDR3nt: TGTGCCAGCCACAGGCAGAGGAATACGCAGTATTTT

j_gene: TRBJ2-7
d_gene: NA
v_gene: TRBV10-3
abundance: NA
CDR3aa: CAISELERSYEQYF
CDR3nt: TGTGCCATCAGTGAGTTGGAGCGTTCCTACGAGCAGTACTTC

j_gene: TRBJ2-3
d_gene: TRBD1
v_gene: TRBV13
abundance: few
CDR3aa: CASSSAGTGVPDTQYF
CDR3nt: TGTGCCAGCAGCTCCGCCGGGACAGGCGTCCCAGATACGCAGTATTTT

j_gene: TRBJ2-4
d_gene: TRBD2
v_gene: TRBV4-1
abundance: NA
CDR3aa: CASRAAGEAKNIQYF
CDR3nt: TGCGCCAGCAGAGCAGCGGGGGAAGCCAAAAACATTCAGTACTTC

j_gene: TRBJ2-7
d_gene: NA
v_gene: TRBV6-1
abundance: NA
CDR3aa: CASSEGGTGPDEQYF
CDR3nt: TGTGCCAGCAGTGAGGGTGGTACAGGACCGGACGAGCAGTACTTC

j_gene: TRBJ2-1
d_gene: TRBD2
v_gene: TRBV30
abundance: NA
CDR3aa: CAWAGGPGEQFF
CDR3nt: TGTGCGTGGGCGGGAGGGCCAGGTGAGCAGTTCTTC

j_gene: TRBJ2-3
d_gene: NA
v_gene: TRBV6-4
abundance: few
CDR3aa: CASSDSQGSTDTQYF
CDR3nt: TGTGCCAGCAGTGACTCTCAGGGAAGCACAGATACGCAGTATTTT

j_gene: TRBJ2-1
d_gene: TRBD2
v_gene: TRBV27
abundance: NA
CDR3aa: CASRDPGTRYNEQFF
CDR3nt: TGTGCCAGCAGGGACCCGGGGACTAGGTACAATGAGCAGTTCTTC

j_gene: TRBJ2-7
d_gene: TRBD2
v_gene: TRBV5-1
abundance: NA
CDR3aa: CASSLGPGYRTSLTHEQYF
CDR3nt: TGCGCCAGCAGCTTGGGACCCGGGTACCGGACTAGCCTCACCCACGAGCAGTACTTC

j_gene: TRBJ1-3
d_gene: NA
v_gene: TRBV28
abundance: few
CDR3aa: CASSLGGSAGNTIYF
CDR3nt: TGTGCCAGCAGTTTGGGGGGATCCGCTGGAAACACCATATATTTT

j_gene: TRBJ2-7
d_gene: NA
v_gene: TRBV15
abundance: NA
CDR3aa: CATSRGRSRGTGLEQYF
CDR3nt: TGTGCCACCAGCAGAGGGAGATCCAGGGGTACCGGGCTCGAGCAGTACTTC

j_gene: TRBJ1-4
d_gene: TRBD1
v_gene: TRBV6-1
abundance: NA
CDR3aa: CATILQGVNEKLFF
CDR3nt: TGTGCCACCATTCTACAGGGGGTTAATGAAAAACTGTTTTTT

j_gene: TRBJ2-4
d_gene: NA
v_gene: TRBV7-3
abundance: NA
CDR3aa: CASSLMATGGENIQYF
CDR3nt: TGTGCCAGCAGCTTAATGGCCACTGGGGGCGAAAACATTCAGTACTTC

j_gene: TRBJ2-5
d_gene: TRBD2
v_gene: TRBV9
abundance: NA
CDR3aa: CASSPRGAGSNIIETQYF
CDR3nt: TGTGCCAGCAGCCCACGGGGAGCGGGAAGTAATATTATAGAGACCCAGTACTTC

j_gene: TRBJ1-2
d_gene: TRBD1
v_gene: TRBV6-6
abundance: NA
CDR3aa: CASSPGTGSYGYTF
CDR3nt: TGTGCCAGCAGTCCGGGGACAGGGTCCTATGGCTACACCTTC

j_gene: TRBJ1-5
d_gene: NA
v_gene: TRBV7-9
abundance: NA
CDR3aa: CASSLELGGNQPQHF
CDR3nt: TGTGCCAGCAGCTTAGAACTTGGTGGCAATCAGCCCCAGCATTTT

j_gene: TRBJ2-2
d_gene: TRBD1
v_gene: TRBV2
abundance: few
CDR3aa: CASSEVNRGLMFF
CDR3nt: TGTGCCAGCAGTGAAGTCAACAGGGGTTTGATGTTTTTT

j_gene: TRBJ2-2
d_gene: TRBD2
v_gene: TRBV28
abundance: NA
CDR3aa: CASRLAGEPGELFF
CDR3nt: TGTGCCAGCCGACTAGCGGGAGAACCCGGGGAGCTGTTTTTT

j_gene: TRBJ1-2
d_gene: NA
v_gene: TRBV5-1
abundance: few
CDR3aa: CASSLRQPLTGYGYTF
CDR3nt: TGCGCCAGCAGCTTGCGACAGCCTTTAACTGGCTATGGCTACACCTTC

j_gene: TRBJ2-7
d_gene: NA
v_gene: TRBV28
abundance: NA
CDR3aa: CASSFGQGDPYEQYF
CDR3nt: TGTGCCAGCAGTTTTGGGCAGGGTGATCCCTACGAGCAGTACTTC

j_gene: TRBJ1-2
d_gene: TRBD1
v_gene: TRBV2
abundance: NA
CDR3aa: CASSGTGGHGYTF
CDR3nt: TGTGCCAGCAGTGGCACAGGGGGCCATGGCTACACCTTC

j_gene: TRBJ2-1
d_gene: NA
v_gene: TRBV27
abundance: NA
CDR3aa: CASSLNGRVREQFF
CDR3nt: TGTGCCAGCAGTTTAAACGGGAGAGTACGGGAGCAGTTCTTC